This TCR beta chain was obtained from a study of blood T cell repertoires in COVID-19. Individuals drawn from 20 to 30 US areas were about 18 to 100 years old. The repertoire was sequenced with immunoSEQ multiplex PCR; TCRdb's copy has only in-frame clones and lacks some. Among more than 450,000 clones, approximately 86% were seen once, and the ten largest hold 0.7%. V shed 6 bases and J 5 bases; nucleotides not matched to a gene: 7. The CDR3 loop spans 14 amino acids. Germline CDR1 is LGHDT and CDR2 is YNNKEL (reference sequence). The J gene is TRBJ2-7, the V gene TRBV3-1 (or the pseudogene TRBV3-2), with TRBD1 matching over 10 bases. Input material: PBMCs or T cells enriched from blood (not recorded which). The sequence was obtained from a woman younger than 30 who had recovered from COVID-19. The CDR3 sequence: CASSLSGTGDEQYF. For the CDR3, the DNA is TGTGCCAGCAGTCTATCCGGGACAGGGGACGAGCAGTACTTC.